This TCR beta chain is from a study of post-analysis software for immune sequencing data. Study-wide findings and caveats: The five TRBV segments detected at higher frequency in patients than in controls included TRBV5-6, TRBV5-1 and TRBV20-1.

The sample holds one count of this clonotype. What it recognizes is unknown. Unique molecular identifiers were present in the TCR beta cDNA libraries. In TCRdb, the PCR reads were re-called with MiXCR into one record per CDR3 protein. Of about 460,000 distinct CDR3 sequences in the sample, approximately 45% were seen once. V gave up 6 bases and J gave up 4 bases; unmatched junction bases: 7. Germline CDR1 reads SGHRS; CDR2 reads YFSETQ. The CDR3 totals 15 residues. The chain joins TRBV5-1 to TRBJ2-1; 10 bases agree with TRBD2. Specimen: blood. This clonotype was sampled from a girl aged 10-17 years with multiple sclerosis. The CDR3 region is CASTLAGEGYNEQFF. The CDR3 DNA reads TGCGCCAGCACCCTAGCGGGAGAGGGTTACAATGAGCAGTTCTTC.